Listed below are T cell receptor beta chains from one sample, sequenced in a study of CD8 T cells in Susac syndrome. TCRdb redid the calling of the immunoSEQ multiplex PCR reads with MiXCR, one entry per CDR3 protein. Of a few hundred thousand distinct CDR3 sequences listed, over 90% are singletons. Material: CD4+ T cells from PBMCs. The receptors here all came from a human donor with multiple sclerosis. CDR3s leave out the opening cysteine and the closing phenylalanine or tryptophan. Fields, in order: V gene, D gene, clone size, CDR3 protein. The D gene is left open where the match is weak. Size tells how often a clone was seen (once, few, many) or the class of an expanded clone, and some rows leave it out.

TRBV15 | - | - | ATSSGSEYQPQH
TRBV2 | - | - | ASSELRGSLAKNIQY
TRBV3-1 | TRBD2 | few | ASSQASGGYEQY
TRBV3-1 | - | few | ASSQGGGTEAF
TRBV4-2 | - | - | ASSQWVTGNTEAF
TRBV4-2 | - | once | ASSQDGYSEGYGYT
TRBV13 | TRBD2 | - | ASSMLAGAYNEQF
TRBV9 | TRBD1 | once | ASSVRTGTGELF
TRBV12-3/TRBV12-4 | TRBD2 | - | ASSPLAGAVYNEQF
TRBV9 | - | - | ASSVSTSTDTQY
TRBV27 | TRBD1 | - | ASSLDRVRSPLH
TRBV6-5 | - | - | ASSAPGPAAYEQY
TRBV27 | - | - | ASMRQAESRPQH
TRBV30 | - | once | AWSVLSGQVGELF
TRBV20-1 | - | - | SASDSNYGYT
TRBV30 | TRBD2 | - | AWSLAGGQHTQY
TRBV23-1 | TRBD1 | - | ASSHSGQEFSYNEQF
TRBV7-9 | - | - | ASSYLSRDPHLREQY
TRBV29-1 | - | - | SVDRWLVETQY
TRBV20-1 | TRBD1 | - | SANPWTGVGTEAF
TRBV9 | TRBD2 | - | ASSVGTSGGFQETQY
TRBV29-1 | - | - | SVEEARRAF
TRBV6-5 | - | - | ASSYSHKAF
TRBV7-2 | - | - | ASSNGANYGYT
TRBV3-1 | TRBD2 | - | ASSPLASGGPNEQF
TRBV12-1 | - | - | ASSFRNKGLVSYEQY
TRBV9 | - | - | ASSLLRENEQF
TRBV5-1 | - | - | ASSLEHLNTEAF
TRBV10-3 | TRBD1 | - | AISESRGQGYEQY
TRBV2 | TRBD1 | - | ASSVARGHSPLH
TRBV30 | TRBD2 | - | ACYWPGGGALDTQY
TRBV12-3/TRBV12-4 | - | - | ASTPGRIRYEQY
TRBV5-1 | - | - | ASSSTARNTEAF